This entry concerns a single T cell receptor beta chain. The protocol was immunoSEQ multiplex PCR, while the TCRdb copy is restricted to in-frame clones and leaves out a portion. In the table there are 150,000 to 200,000 clones, roughly 90% of which are singletons. The data were taken from a study of cytotoxic CD8 clonotypes in ibrutinib-treated CLL. The sample was PBMCs, taken at disease progression, from a patient treated with ibrutinib. The source is a human donor with chronic lymphocytic leukemia.

The CDR3 spells CAWSVTGDRQPQHF. The CDR3 nucleotides read TGTGCCTGGAGCGTGACAGGGGACCGGCAGCCCCAGCATTTT. The chain is built from TRBV30 and TRBJ1-5; 8 bases are shared with TRBD1. The CDR3 sequence is 14 residues long. From germline, CDR1 is GTSNPN and CDR2 SVGIG (reference sequence). With V trimmed by 3 bases and J by 7 bases, 8 bases remained unmatched.